One and the same sample provided the 3 T cell receptor beta chains below, sequenced in a study of blood T cell repertoires in COVID-19 (dated by TCRdb to 2020 to 2022). Library construction relied on the immunoSEQ multiplex PCR assay. TCRdb took this table from immuneACCESS and kept in-frame rearrangements with V and J called. Such tables lack part of the clones; where checked against another copy, unresolved V genes explain under half of the gap, and the rest is unexplained. The sample yields approximately 260,000 clones; over 70% were counted once. Over 8.5% of the sample is held by the ten biggest clonotypes. Sequencing was carried out using peripheral blood. Receptor source: a human donor in a cohort sampled during active COVID-19.

This clone was seen a handful of times. The chain links TRBV18 to TRBJ2-2, with no clear D. The CDR3 contains 13 residues. The germline CDR1 and CDR2 sequences are KGHSH and LQKENI. Trimming removed 4 bases from V and 2 bases from J, with 5 bases in between. The DNA for the CDR3 is TGTGCCAGCTCACAAATAAACACCGGGGAGCTGTTTTTT. Translation gives CASSQINTGELFF.

The chain recombines TRBV7-2 with TRBJ2-7; TRBD2 aligns across 12 bases. The CDR3 is 19 amino acids. Germline trimming cut 5 bases from V and 0 bases from J; bases unmatched to any gene: 14. Germline values: CDR1 SGHTA, CDR2 FQGNSA. CDR3 DNA: TGTGCCAGCAGCCCCTTGGGACTAGCGGGCAAGGGATTCTCCTACGAGCAGTACTTC. The encoded protein is CASSPLGLAGKGFSYEQYF.

V and J are TRBV11-2 and TRBJ2-1; 9 nucleotides align to TRBD2. The V segment lost 4 bases and the J segment 4 bases; nucleotides outside the gene matches: 5. The length of the CDR3 is 15 residues. In germline, CDR1 is SGHAT, CDR2 FQNNGV. This CDR3 is CASSSRLAVYNEQFF. CDR3 nucleotide sequence: TGTGCCAGCAGCTCCCGACTAGCGGTTTACAATGAGCAGTTCTTC.